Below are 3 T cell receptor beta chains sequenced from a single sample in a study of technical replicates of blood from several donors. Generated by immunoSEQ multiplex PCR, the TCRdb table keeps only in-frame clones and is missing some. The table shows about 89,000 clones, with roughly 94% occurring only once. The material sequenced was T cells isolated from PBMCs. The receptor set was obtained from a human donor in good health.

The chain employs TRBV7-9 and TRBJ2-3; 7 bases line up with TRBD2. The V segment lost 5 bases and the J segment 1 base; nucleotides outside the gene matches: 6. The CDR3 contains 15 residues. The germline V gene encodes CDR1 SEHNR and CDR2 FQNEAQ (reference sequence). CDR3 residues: CASSKLAFGTDTQYF. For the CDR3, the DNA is TGTGCCAGCAGCAAACTAGCGTTCGGCACAGATACGCAGTATTTT. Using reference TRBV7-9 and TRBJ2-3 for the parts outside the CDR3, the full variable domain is DTGVSQNPRHKITKRGQNVTFRCDPISEHNRLYWYRQTLGQGPEFLTYFQNEAQLEKSRLLSDRFSAERPKGSFSTLEIQRTEQGDSAMYLCASSKLAFGTDTQYFGPGTRLTVL.

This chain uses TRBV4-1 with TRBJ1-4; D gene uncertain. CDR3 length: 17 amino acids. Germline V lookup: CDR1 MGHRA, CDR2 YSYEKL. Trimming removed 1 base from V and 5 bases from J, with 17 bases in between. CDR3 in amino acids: CASSQVVVESINEKLFF. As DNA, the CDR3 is TGCGCCAGCAGCCAAGTCGTGGTTGAGTCAATAAATGAAAAACTGTTTTTT.

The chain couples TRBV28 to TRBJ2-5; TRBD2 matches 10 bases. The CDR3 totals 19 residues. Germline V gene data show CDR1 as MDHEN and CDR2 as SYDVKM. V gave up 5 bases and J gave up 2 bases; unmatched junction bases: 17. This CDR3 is CASSPLQLAGVVWQETQYF. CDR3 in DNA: TGTGCCAGCAGTCCCCTCCAGCTAGCGGGAGTCGTATGGCAAGAGACCCAGTACTTC.